These 4 T cell receptor beta chains came from one sample sequenced in a study of tumor-infiltrating lymphocytes in primary liver carcinoma. Co-extracted RNA and DNA came from roughly 21-30 mg of unsorted bulk tissue. Total RNA (around 510 ng) served as template for TCR beta cDNA synthesis primed by a constant-region primer. What produced the TCR beta libraries was three nested multiplex PCR rounds using slightly modified ARM-PCR. The first two PCR rounds, roughly 9 cycles each, used TRBV1-TRBV30 forward primers and a C-beta reverse primer. TCRdb processed the multiplex PCR reads anew with MiXCR; each CDR3 protein has one entry. The sample consists of around 88,000 distinct CDR3 sequences, less than 70% of them appearing once. Sequencing used tumor-adjacent normal liver tissue. The source of these receptors is a man in his forties or fifties with primary liver carcinoma and hepatitis B virus infection.

This clonotype was observed at least ten times. CDR3 region: CASSPGFDRGYSQPQHF. The DNA for the CDR3 is TGCGCCAGCAGCCCGGGATTCGACAGGGGGTATTCTCAGCCCCAGCATTTT. V and J are TRBV4-1 and TRBJ1-5; 9 nucleotides line up with TRBD1. The CDR3 has 17 residues. The germline CDR1 and CDR2 sequences are MGHRA and YSYEKL. The V segment lost 4 bases and the J segment 6 bases; nucleotides outside the gene matches: 13.

CDR3 DNA: TGTGCCAGCAGCTTAGGGATCACCAGAGAAGAAAAACTGTTTTTT. Amino acids: CASSLGITREEKLFF. J is TRBJ1-4 and V is TRBV11-2, with D hard to call. Germline V lookup: CDR1 SGHAT, CDR2 FQNNGV. The V end lost 1 base, the J end lost 8 bases, and 14 bases lay between the germline ends. The CDR3 runs to 15 residues.

This clonotype was seen only a few times. The chain links TRBV11-2 to TRBJ2-2, with D unclear. Between the trimmed V and J ends, which lost 3 bases and 6 bases, there was a span of 17 bases. The CDR3 contains 16 residues. Germline V gene lookup returns CDR1 SGHAT and CDR2 FQNNGV. CDR3 DNA sequence: TGTGCCAGCAGCTTTCTAAGGGTACAGAATGCCGGGGAGCTGTTTTTT. Protein: CASSFLRVQNAGELFF.

As to this clonotype: The junction shows a germline mismatch at one end, possibly a read error. This sequence joins TRBV6-1 and TRBJ2-3, with TRBD2 identical over 8 bases. Germline V CDR1 and CDR2: MNHNS, SASEGT. The CDR3 covers 18 residues. The CDR3 DNA reads as TGTACCTGCAGTGAACCAGCTAGCGGGCCGTATAGCACAGACACGCAGTATTTT. Residues: CTCSEPASGPYSTDTQYF.